The 30 T cell receptor beta chains below come from one sample, sequenced in a study of T-cell reconstitution after alpha-beta-depleted transplantation in children. The authors prepared the TCRbeta library with unique molecular identifiers. Using its own MiXCR run on the PCR reads, TCRdb lists one record per CDR3 protein. The sample has approximately 150,000 distinct CDR3 sequences; roughly 8.8% are singletons. The sample in question was PBMCs, mostly from graft donor cells, obtained 180 days after TCRalphabeta/CD19-depleted stem cell transplant. Receptors originate from a female patient aged 2 to 10 who had a stem cell transplant for congenital amegakaryocytic thrombocytopenia, so the T cells may come from the graft donor.

This chain joins TRBV7-2 and TRBJ2-1, with no clear D. In germline, CDR1 is SGHTA, CDR2 FQGNSA. Trimming left V 0 bases short and J 0 bases short, with 15 bases between. The CDR3 consists of 18 residues. DNA for the CDR3: TGTGCCAGCAGCTTAGCTTTTGCCTTTTCCTTCTCCTACAATGAGCAGTTCTTC. Translation: CASSLAFAFSFSYNEQFF.

This clonotype turned up a few times. The chain employs TRBV20-1 and TRBJ2-7, with 10 bases fitting TRBD2. J was trimmed by 4 bases and V by 6 bases; bases with no gene match: 6. Germline CDR1 is DFQATT and CDR2 is SNEGSKA (reference sequence). CDR3 length: 13 residues. The CDR3 loop is CSALAGVIYEQYF. Here the CDR3 DNA reads TGCAGTGCCCTAGCGGGGGTTATTTACGAGCAGTACTTC.

This clonotype was picked up a small number of times. The chain joins TRBV19 to TRBJ2-7; D gene unclear. The CDR3 has 14 residues. CDR1 LNHDA and CDR2 SQIVND come from the germline V gene (reference sequence). The V gene lost 3 bases and the J gene lost 7 bases, with 16 bases spanning the gap. For the CDR3, the DNA is TGTGCCAGTAGTATTGGCTGGCCGTCAGATGAGCAGTACTTC. This gives the protein CASSIGWPSDEQYF.

This chain joins TRBV5-1 and TRBJ2-3; D is undetermined. The V gene's germline CDR1 is SGHRS and CDR2 YFSETQ. The germline V and J ends were trimmed by 0 bases and 5 bases, with 7 bases remaining between them. The CDR3 is 13 residues long. The DNA for the CDR3 is TGCGCCAGCAGCTTGGCCGGGTTAGATACGCAGTATTTT. It translates to CASSLAGLDTQYF.

The V and J genes are TRBV5-1 and TRBJ1-1, with no clear D. The CDR3 is 14 amino acids. The germline CDR1 and CDR2 sequences are SGHRS and YFSETQ. V lost 6 bases and J lost 0, with 12 bases in between. The DNA for the CDR3 is TGCGCCAGCATCTTAGTTCAGGTGAACACTGAAGCTTTCTTT. This encodes CASILVQVNTEAFF.

This clonotype was seen ten or more times. This chain joins TRBV28 and TRBJ2-5; no definite D call. The CDR3 loop spans 14 amino acids. Trimming pared 6 bases from V and 0 bases from J, leaving 11 bases between. Germline V gene lookup returns CDR1 MDHEN and CDR2 SYDVKM. The CDR3 loop is CASSPYGNQETQYF. The CDR3, as DNA: TGTGCCAGCAGCCCGTATGGAAACCAAGAGACCCAGTACTTC.

This clonotype was observed a handful of times. This chain connects TRBV20-1 to TRBJ1-2; 12 bases line up with TRBD1. The V segment lost 3 bases and the J segment 2 bases; nucleotides outside the gene matches: 10. CDR1 DFQATT and CDR2 SNEGSKA come from the germline V gene (reference sequence). There are 17 residues in the CDR3. The CDR3 region is CSASPGTGGAPNYGYTF. The CDR3 region has the DNA TGCAGTGCTAGCCCCGGGACAGGGGGCGCCCCAAACTATGGCTACACCTTC.

The J gene is TRBJ2-7, the V gene TRBV29-1; 7 bases align to TRBD1. This CDR3 has 12 amino acids. Trimming removed 2 bases from V and 6 bases from J; junction bases left unmatched: 4. From germline, CDR1 is SQVTM and CDR2 ANQGSEA. The DNA of the CDR3 is TGCAGCGTTGAAACAGGGGCTCTCGAGCAGTACTTC. Protein: CSVETGALEQYF.

This clonotype was detected ten times or more. The J gene is TRBJ2-7, the V gene TRBV20-1; D possibly uses TRBD1 or TRBD2 (5 bases each). The CDR3 runs 13 residues. Germline V lookup: CDR1 DFQATT, CDR2 SNEGSKA (reference sequence). The V gene lost 6 bases and the J gene lost 2 bases, with 14 bases spanning the gap. This chain's CDR3 is CSALRDAAYEQYF. DNA of the CDR3: TGCAGTGCCCTACGGGACGCAGCCTACGAGCAGTACTTC.

This clonotype was counted a few times. The chain employs TRBV20-1 and TRBJ2-1, with 13 bases matching TRBD2. The CDR3 totals 16 residues. Germline-derived CDR1 and CDR2 are DFQATT and SNEGSKA (reference sequence). J lost 8 bases, V lost 0 bases, and 7 bases had no gene match. The CDR3 coding sequence is TGCAGTGCTAGAGATCCAACTAGCGGGAGGGTATATGAGCAGTTCTTC. This translates into CSARDPTSGRVYEQFF.

Concerning this clonotype itself: This may be a read error: a much more frequent sequence differs by one nucleotide. This chain uses TRBV10-3 with TRBJ1-1; D may be TRBD1 (6 bases). The CDR3 sequence is 15 residues long. Per the germline V gene, CDR1 is ENHRY and CDR2 is SYGVKD. The CDR3 region is CAISESGQGYTGAFF. The CDR3 DNA reads TGTGCCATCAGTGAGTCCGGGCAGGGGTACACTGGAGCTTTCTTT.

At least ten counts were recorded for this clonotype. The chain has TRBV20-1 and TRBJ2-7, with 9 bases lining up with TRBD2. In germline, CDR1 is DFQATT, CDR2 SNEGSKA (reference sequence). The trim removed 2 bases at V and 3 bases at J, leaving 11 bases unmatched. CDR3 length equals 16 residues. The CDR3 loop is CSARSQEIAGVYEQYF. For the CDR3, the DNA is TGCAGTGCTAGATCCCAGGAAATAGCGGGAGTCTACGAGCAGTACTTC.

This clonotype was seen at least ten times. CDR3 amino acids: CSASGSGRLYNEQFF. The CDR3 DNA is TGCAGTGCTAGTGGTAGCGGGAGACTCTACAATGAGCAGTTCTTC. The rearrangement joins TRBV20-1 to TRBJ2-1; 9 bases map to TRBD2. This CDR3 comprises 15 residues. V was clipped by 3 bases and J by 3 bases; unmatched bases: 6. Germline V lookup: CDR1 DFQATT, CDR2 SNEGSKA (reference sequence).

This clonotype has just a few counts. The genes are TRBV15 and TRBJ1-2; maybe TRBD1 (5 bases). The CDR3 is 13 residues long. The V end was cut by 0 bases, the J end by 7 bases, with 9 bases between. The germline V gene encodes CDR1 LNHNV and CDR2 YYDKDF (reference sequence). The CDR3: CATSRDRGTGYTF. CDR3 coding DNA: TGTGCCACCAGCAGAGATCGTGGGACTGGCTACACCTTC.

This clonotype has at least ten counts. This chain links TRBV5-1 with TRBJ2-3, with D possibly being TRBD1 or TRBD2 (6 bases each). V lost 1 base and J lost 5, with 17 bases in between. The CDR3 spans 16 residues. CDR1 and CDR2 (germline): SGHRS, YFSETQ. The CDR3 is CASSLFNRGHQDTQYF. CDR3 sequence (DNA): TGCGCCAGCAGCTTGTTTAACCGGGGGCATCAAGATACGCAGTATTTT.

V is TRBV12-3 or TRBV12-4 and J is TRBJ2-2; tentatively, D is TRBD1 or TRBD2 (5 bases each). There are 14 residues in the CDR3. Trimming cost V 3 bases and J 6 bases, with 11 bases left between them. The CDR3 bases are TGTGCCAGCAGTTTGGGGACCATTCCCGGGGAGCTGTTTTTT. Translating it yields CASSLGTIPGELFF.

This chain uses TRBV20-1 with TRBJ2-3, with D hard to call. Germline V gene lookup returns CDR1 DFQATT and CDR2 SNEGSKA (reference sequence). Trimming took off 6 bases at V and 2 bases at J, with 15 bases between the two ends. CDR3 length equals 14 residues. CDR3 in amino acids: CSAPRWEVTDTQYF. The CDR3 DNA is TGCAGTGCGCCCCGGTGGGAAGTCACAGATACGCAGTATTTT.

This clonotype was observed at least ten times. The chain joins TRBV5-1 to TRBJ2-3, with D uncertain. The length of the CDR3 is 14 residues. Trimming stripped 0 bases from V and 3 bases from J, with 8 bases between. Germline V CDR1 and CDR2: SGHRS, YFSETQ. The chain's CDR3 is CASSLGGFTDTQYF. CDR3 DNA: TGCGCCAGCAGCTTGGGGGGTTTTACAGATACGCAGTATTTT. Full variable domain (missing parts from reference TRBV5-1 and TRBJ2-3): KAGVTQTPRYLIKTRGQQVTLSCSPISGHRSVSWYQQTPGQGLQFLFEYFSETQRNKGNFPGRFSGRQFSNSRSEMNVSTLELGDSALYLCASSLGGFTDTQYFGPGTRLTVL.

This clonotype has only a few counts. The gene calls are TRBV29-1 and TRBJ2-1; the D gene is possibly TRBD2 (6 bases). The CDR3 consists of 17 residues. CDR1 is SQVTM, CDR2 ANQGSEA, per germline. V was pared by 2 bases and J by 7 bases, with 24 bases between. The DNA of the CDR3 is TGCAGCGTTGAATACCCACTGACCCGCGGGGCCCTGAATGAGCAGTTCTTC. It specifies CSVEYPLTRGALNEQFF.

The V call is TRBV20-1, the J call TRBJ2-3; maybe TRBD2 (6 bases). V was cut by 1 base and J by 2 bases, with 13 bases left in between. Per germline, CDR1 DFQATT and CDR2 SNEGSKA (reference sequence). The CDR3 is made up of 15 amino acids. In DNA form, the CDR3 reads TGCAGTGCTAGAGCTAGCGCCGGGGCCACAGATACGCAGTATTTT. As protein: CSARASAGATDTQYF.

To note about this clonotype: A single base separates this from a much larger clone, so it may be a read error. The chain joins TRBV20-1 to TRBJ2-1; 12 positions agree with TRBD2. The CDR3 contains 17 residues. The ends lost 2 bases at V and 5 bases at J; junction bases unmatched: 10. Germline V gene data show CDR1 as DFQATT and CDR2 as SNEGSKA (reference sequence). CDR3 region: CSARLLAGGRSHNEQFF. The CDR3 nucleotides are TGCAGTGCTAGACTGCTAGCGGGGGGGCGAAGCCACAATGAGCAGTTCTTC.

The sample holds a few counts of this clonotype. CDR3 amino acids: CASSRTRDIQYF. For the CDR3, the DNA is TGTGCCAGCAGCCGGACTAGGGACATTCAGTACTTC. The J gene is TRBJ2-4, the V gene TRBV11-2; the match to TRBD2 covers 7 bases. The CDR3 spans 12 residues. In germline, CDR1 is SGHAT, CDR2 FQNNGV. V was pared by 5 bases and J by 8 bases, with 3 bases of the junction left unmatched.

This clonotype was seen only a few times. The chain has TRBV28 and TRBJ2-3; 12 nucleotides line up with TRBD1. The CDR3 has 14 amino acids. Trimming removed 4 bases from V and 8 bases from J; junction bases left unmatched: 4. Looked up from germline, CDR1 is MDHEN and CDR2 is SYDVKM. CDR3 bases: TGTGCCAGCAGTTGGGACAGGGGGCCTGTTACGCAGTATTTT. The encoded protein is CASSWDRGPVTQYF.

This clonotype was counted many times. The chain combines TRBV2 with TRBJ1-1; 9 bases align to TRBD1. The CDR3 totals 16 residues. V gave up 11 bases and J gave up 5 bases; unmatched junction bases: 18. Germline lookup yields CDR1 SNHLY and CDR2 FYNNEI. The CDR3 region is CAGGTGAGTGRTEAFF. The CDR3 DNA sequence: TGTGCCGGGGGAACCGGTGCCGGGACAGGGAGAACTGAAGCTTTCTTT.

This clonotype was observed many times. V gene TRBV4-1 combines with J gene TRBJ2-5; D could derive from TRBD1 or TRBD2 (5 bases each). V was shortened by 0 bases and J by 5 bases, with 10 bases between the two germline ends. The germline gives CDR1 MGHRA, CDR2 YSYEKL. This CDR3 contains 14 residues. This CDR3 reads CASSQDEGLETQYF. The CDR3 DNA follows: TGCGCCAGCAGCCAAGATGAGGGGCTGGAGACCCAGTACTTC.

This clonotype was seen just once. The conserved final phenylalanine or tryptophan is absent from the CDR3, which likely points to a read error. This chain connects TRBV7-9 to TRBJ2-7, with 13 bases that match TRBD2. J was trimmed by 2 bases and V by 4 bases; bases with no gene match: 2. The CDR3 totals 15 residues. Germline CDR1 reads SEHNR; CDR2 reads FQNEAQ (reference sequence). The CDR3 reads CASSYTSGRAYEQYL. The CDR3 DNA reads as TGTGCCAGCAGCTACACTAGCGGGAGGGCCTACGAGCAGTACTTG.

The chain recombines TRBV9 with TRBJ2-3, with D hard to call. This CDR3 spans 14 amino acids. V shed 2 bases and J shed 2 bases, with 9 bases lying between them. Germline CDR1 is SGDLS and CDR2 is YYNGEE. CDR3 protein: CASSVVRNTDTQYF. The DNA for the CDR3 is TGTGCCAGCAGCGTGGTCCGGAACACAGATACGCAGTATTTT.

The genes are TRBV5-1 and TRBJ2-7; the D gene is possibly TRBD2 (6 bases). Trimming removed 4 bases from V and 3 bases from J, with 11 bases in between. The CDR3 covers 13 residues. Germline loops: CDR1 SGHRS, CDR2 YFSETQ. CDR3 amino acids: CASSVGLGYEQYF. DNA of the CDR3: TGCGCCAGCAGCGTGGGACTTGGCTACGAGCAGTACTTC.

This clonotype appeared many times. The chain employs TRBV27 and TRBJ2-7; no clear D. Trimming left V 3 bases short and J 2 bases short, with 11 bases between. The CDR3 runs to 14 residues. CDR1 MNHEY and CDR2 SMNVEV come from the germline V gene (reference sequence). CDR3 nucleotide sequence: TGTGCCAGCAGTTTGAACAGCTTCCCCTACGAGCAGTACTTC. Protein product: CASSLNSFPYEQYF.

This clonotype was detected many times. The chain joins TRBV12-3 or TRBV12-4 to TRBJ2-2, with 8 bases fitting TRBD1. The ends lost 3 bases at V and 7 bases at J; junction bases unmatched: 4. CDR3 length: 14 amino acids. The chain's CDR3 is CASSFRGQGGELFF. CDR3 sequence (DNA): TGTGCCAGCAGTTTCAGGGGGCAAGGCGGGGAGCTGTTTTTT.